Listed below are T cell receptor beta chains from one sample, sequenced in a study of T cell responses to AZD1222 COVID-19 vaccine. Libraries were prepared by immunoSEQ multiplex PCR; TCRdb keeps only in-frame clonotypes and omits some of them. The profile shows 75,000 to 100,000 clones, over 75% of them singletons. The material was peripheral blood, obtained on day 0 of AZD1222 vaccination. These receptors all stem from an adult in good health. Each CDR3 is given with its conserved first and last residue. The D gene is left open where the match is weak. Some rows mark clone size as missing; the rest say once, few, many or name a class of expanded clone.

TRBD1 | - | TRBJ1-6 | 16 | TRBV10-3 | CAIGDSSSNYNSPLHF | TGTGCCATCGGGGACAGCTCTAGTAACTATAATTCACCCCTCCACTTT
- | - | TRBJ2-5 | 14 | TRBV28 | CASSLWDSRETQYF | TGTGCCAGCAGTTTATGGGACAGTCGAGAGACCCAGTACTTC
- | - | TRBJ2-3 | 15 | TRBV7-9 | CASSSTTESTDTQYF | TGTGCCAGCAGCTCGACGACTGAGAGCACAGATACGCAGTATTTT
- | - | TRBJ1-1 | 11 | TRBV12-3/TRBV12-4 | CASSFRDRSFF | TGTGCCAGCAGTTTCCGGGACCGTTCTTTCTTT
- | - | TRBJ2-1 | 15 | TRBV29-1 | CSVETAAKSYNEQFF | TGCAGCGTTGAAACAGCAGCGAAGTCCTACAATGAGCAGTTCTTC
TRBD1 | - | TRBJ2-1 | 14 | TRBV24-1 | CATSAKDRAGEQFF | TGTGCCACCAGTGCCAAGGACAGGGCTGGTGAGCAGTTCTTC
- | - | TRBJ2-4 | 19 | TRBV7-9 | CASSPSGAKKPLAKNIQYF | TGTGCCAGCAGCCCCTCCGGGGCGAAGAAGCCTCTAGCCAAAAACATTCAGTACTTC
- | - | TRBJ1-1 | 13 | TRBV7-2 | CASSLEGFAEAFF | TGTGCCAGCAGCTTAGAGGGGTTCGCTGAAGCTTTCTTT
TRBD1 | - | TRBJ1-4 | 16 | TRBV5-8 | CASRTGDRAPNEKLFF | TGTGCCAGCAGAACCGGAGACAGGGCCCCTAATGAAAAACTGTTTTTT
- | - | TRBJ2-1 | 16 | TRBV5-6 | CASSPQGRGAYNEQFF | TGTGCCAGCAGCCCCCAAGGTAGGGGGGCCTACAATGAGCAGTTCTTC
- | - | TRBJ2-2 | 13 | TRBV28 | CASTPPNTGELFF | TGTGCCAGCACCCCTCCCAACACCGGGGAGCTGTTTTTT
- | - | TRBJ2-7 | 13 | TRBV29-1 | CSVDGSEGYEQYF | TGCAGCGTTGATGGCTCCGAGGGCTACGAGCAGTACTTC
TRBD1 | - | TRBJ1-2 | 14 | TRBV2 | CASSARTGSHGYTF | TGTGCCAGCAGTGCCAGGACAGGGTCCCACGGCTACACCTTC
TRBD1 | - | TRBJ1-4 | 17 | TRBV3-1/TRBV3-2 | CASSQDWDSATNEKLFF | TGTGCCAGCAGCCAAGACTGGGACAGTGCAACTAATGAAAAACTGTTTTTT
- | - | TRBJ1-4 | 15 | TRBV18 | CASSPTGAYGEKLFF | TGTGCCAGCTCACCGACGGGAGCTTACGGAGAAAAACTGTTTTTT
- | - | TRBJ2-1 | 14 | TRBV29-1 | CSVEIGVLYNEQFF | TGCAGCGTGGAAATTGGAGTGCTCTACAATGAGCAGTTCTTC
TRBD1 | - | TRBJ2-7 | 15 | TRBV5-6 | CASSPTGGAPSEQYF | TGTGCCAGCAGTCCCACAGGGGGCGCGCCGTCCGAGCAGTACTTC
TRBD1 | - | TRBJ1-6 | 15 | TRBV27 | CASSLNGQGNSPLHF | TGTGCCAGCAGTCTCAACGGACAGGGAAATTCACCCCTCCACTTT
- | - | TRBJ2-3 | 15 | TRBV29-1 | CSVVGGDSSTDTQYF | TGCAGCGTTGTAGGCGGGGACTCTAGCACAGATACGCAGTATTTT
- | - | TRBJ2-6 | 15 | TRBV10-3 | CAIYDRSLGANVLTF | TGTGCCATCTACGACAGGAGCCTTGGGGCCAACGTCCTGACTTTC
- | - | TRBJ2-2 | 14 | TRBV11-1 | CASSSQGNTGELFF | TGTGCCAGCAGCTCTCAGGGGAACACCGGGGAGCTGTTTTTT
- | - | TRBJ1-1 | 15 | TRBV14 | CASSQVNRANTEAFF | TGTGCCAGCAGCCAAGTAAATCGTGCAAACACTGAAGCTTTCTTT
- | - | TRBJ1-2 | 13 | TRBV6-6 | CASRRRGSDGYTF | TGTGCCAGCAGGAGACGGGGCAGTGACGGCTACACCTTC
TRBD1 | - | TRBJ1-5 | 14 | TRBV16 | CASIDGTGSQPQHF | TGTGCCAGCATCGACGGGACAGGGTCTCAGCCCCAGCATTTT
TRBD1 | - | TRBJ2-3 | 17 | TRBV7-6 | CASSLDWTGPETDTQYF | TGTGCCAGCAGCTTAGATTGGACAGGGCCCGAGACAGATACGCAGTATTTT
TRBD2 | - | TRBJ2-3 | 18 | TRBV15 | CATSRDPSSGRASDTQYF | TGTGCCACCAGCAGAGATCCGTCTAGCGGGAGGGCCTCAGATACGCAGTATTTT
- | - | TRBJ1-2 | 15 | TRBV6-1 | CASSEEVYLLYGYTF | TGTGCCAGCAGTGAAGAGGTTTACCTCCTCTATGGCTACACCTTC
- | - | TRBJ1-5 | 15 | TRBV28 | CASSLGTTVNQPQHF | TGTGCCAGCAGTCTCGGGACAACCGTCAATCAGCCCCAGCATTTT
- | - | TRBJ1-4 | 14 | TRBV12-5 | CASGLEMGEEKLFF | TGTGCTAGTGGTTTGGAGATGGGGGAAGAAAAACTGTTTTTT
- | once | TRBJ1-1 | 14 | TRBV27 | CASTPGGLNTEAFF | TGTGCCAGCACCCCCGGGGGATTGAACACTGAAGCTTTCTTT
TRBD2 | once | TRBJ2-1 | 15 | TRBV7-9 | CASSLGAGGYKKQFF | TGTGCCAGCAGCTTAGGGGCGGGGGGTTACAAAAAGCAGTTCTTC
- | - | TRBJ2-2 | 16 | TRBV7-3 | CASSLATSANTGELFF | TGTGCCAGCAGCTTAGCGACCAGCGCGAACACCGGGGAGCTGTTTTTT
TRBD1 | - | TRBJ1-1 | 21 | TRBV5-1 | CASSHLTYSGTGGPLNTEAFF | TGCGCCAGCAGCCACCTAACCTACTCCGGGACAGGGGGGCCCCTGAACACTGAAGCTTTCTTT
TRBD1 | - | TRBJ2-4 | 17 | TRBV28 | CASSPQNRGLAKNIQYF | TGTGCCAGCAGTCCTCAGAACAGGGGGCTCGCCAAAAACATTCAGTACTTC
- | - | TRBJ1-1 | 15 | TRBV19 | CATARGVWMNTEAFF | TGTGCCACTGCGCGGGGGGTTTGGATGAACACTGAAGCTTTCTTT
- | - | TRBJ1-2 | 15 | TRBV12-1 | CASSFWVGQGIGYTF | -
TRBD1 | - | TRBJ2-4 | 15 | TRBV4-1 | CASSLRDRVGNIQYF | TGCGCCAGCAGCCTCCGGGACAGGGTGGGAAACATTCAGTACTTC
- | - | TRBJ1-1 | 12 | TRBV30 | CAWSLILGEAFF | TGTGCCTGGAGCCTCATACTGGGTGAAGCTTTCTTT
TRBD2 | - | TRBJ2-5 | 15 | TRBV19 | CASSKGLAEQETQYF | TGTGCCAGTAGCAAGGGACTAGCAGAGCAGGAGACCCAGTACTTC
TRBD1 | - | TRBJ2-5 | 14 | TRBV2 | CASSPRTGQETQYF | TGTGCCAGCAGCCCCCGGACAGGGCAAGAGACCCAGTACTTC
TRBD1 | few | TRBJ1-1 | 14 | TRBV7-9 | CASSLATGGTEAFF | TGTGCCAGCAGCTTAGCAACAGGGGGCACTGAAGCTTTCTTT
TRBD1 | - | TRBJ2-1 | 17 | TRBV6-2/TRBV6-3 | CASSSPATGRNLNEQFF | TGTGCCAGCAGTTCCCCTGCGACAGGGCGGAACTTGAATGAGCAGTTCTTC
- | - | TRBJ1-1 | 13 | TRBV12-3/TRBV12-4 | CASSPQVNTEAFF | TGTGCCAGCAGCCCACAGGTGAACACTGAAGCTTTCTTT
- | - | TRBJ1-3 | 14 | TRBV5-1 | CASSLDSSGNTIYF | TGCGCCAGCAGCTTGGACAGCTCTGGAAACACCATATATTTT
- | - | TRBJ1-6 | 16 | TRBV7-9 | CASSLKSGTGNSPLHF | TGTGCCAGCAGCCTAAAATCCGGGACGGGAAATTCACCCCTCCACTTT
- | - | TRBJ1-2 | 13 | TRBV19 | CASRRDVSYGYTF | TGTGCCAGTAGGCGGGACGTCTCCTATGGCTACACCTTC
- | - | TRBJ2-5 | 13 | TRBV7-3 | CASSRGTLETQYF | TGTGCCAGCAGCCGAGGTACTTTGGAGACCCAGTACTTC
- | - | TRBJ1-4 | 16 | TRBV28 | CASSSWDLGDAKKLFF | TGTGCCAGCAGTTCCTGGGACCTCGGTGATGCCAAAAAACTGTTTTTT
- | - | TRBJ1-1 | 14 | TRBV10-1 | CASSESRGARKAFF | TGCGCCAGCAGTGAGTCGAGGGGGGCCCGGAAGGCTTTCTTT
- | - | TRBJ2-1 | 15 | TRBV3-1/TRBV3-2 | CASSGRASGWVEQFF | TGTGCCAGCAGCGGGCGGGCCTCAGGGTGGGTGGAGCAGTTCTTC
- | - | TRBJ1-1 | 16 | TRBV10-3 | CAISESGGSLNTEAFF | TGTGCCATCAGTGAGTCAGGAGGGAGTTTGAACACTGAAGCTTTCTTT
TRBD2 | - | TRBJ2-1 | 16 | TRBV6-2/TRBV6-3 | CASSYRRTSPYNEQFF | TGTGCCAGCAGTTACCGCCGGACTAGCCCCTACAATGAGCAGTTCTTC
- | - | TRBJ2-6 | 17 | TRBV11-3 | CASSLGQGGSGANVLTF | TGTGCCAGCAGCTTAGGACAGGGAGGCTCTGGGGCCAACGTCCTGACTTTC
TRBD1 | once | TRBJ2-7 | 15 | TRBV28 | CASSGRTGVFYEQYF | TGTGCCAGCAGTGGAAGGACAGGGGTTTTCTACGAGCAGTACTTC
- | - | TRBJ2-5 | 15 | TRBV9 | CASSVEVAAQETQYF | TGTGCCAGCAGCGTAGAAGTAGCGGCCCAAGAGACCCAGTACTTC
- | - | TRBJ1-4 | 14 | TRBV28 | CASSLFSIREKLFF | TGTGCCAGCAGTTTATTTTCGATTCGCGAAAAACTGTTTTTT
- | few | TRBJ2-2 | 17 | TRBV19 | CASKRNSGTSNTGELFF | TGTGCCAGTAAGAGGAATAGCGGTACTTCGAACACCGGGGAGCTGTTTTTT
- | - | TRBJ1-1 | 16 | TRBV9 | CASSVQSTASNTEAFF | TGTGCCAGCAGCGTACAATCTACAGCTTCGAACACTGAAGCTTTCTTT
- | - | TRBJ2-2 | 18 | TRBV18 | CASSPQAERIYGTGELFF | TGTGCCAGCTCACCACAGGCTGAAAGGATATATGGCACCGGGGAGCTGTTTTTT
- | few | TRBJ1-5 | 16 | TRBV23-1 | CASSWIVGDGNQPQHF | TGCGCCAGCAGCTGGATTGTAGGGGATGGCAATCAGCCCCAGCATTTT